This is a list of T cell receptor beta chains from one sample in a study of blood T cell repertoires in COVID-19. Clones were sequenced by immunoSEQ multiplex PCR, and TCRdb holds only the in-frame ones, with some missing. The repertoire consists of 15,000 to 20,000 clones, with around 80% occurring once and the leading ten covering about 20%. Input material: peripheral blood. Receptor source: a man aged 55 to 70 with active or convalescent COVID-19. Both conserved end residues are part of each CDR3. D genes are given only for firm matches. Some rows mark clone size as missing; the rest say once, few, many or name a class of expanded clone.

TRBD1 | TRBJ1-2 | TRBV12-3/TRBV12-4 | NA | CASSLGQAYGYTF | TGTGCCAGCAGCCTCGGACAGGCCTATGGCTACACCTTC
TRBD1 | TRBJ2-7 | TRBV5-5 | NA | CASSLTGTGLYEQYF | TGTGCCAGCAGCTTGACCGGGACAGGGCTCTACGAGCAGTACTTC
TRBD1 | TRBJ1-5 | TRBV5-1 | few | CASSLGQGGDPQHF | TGCGCCAGCAGCTTGGGGCAGGGGGGTGATCCCCAGCATTTT
TRBD2 | TRBJ2-1 | TRBV9 | NA | CASSVSGGPYNEQFF | TGTGCCAGCAGCGTTAGCGGGGGCCCCTACAATGAGCAGTTCTTC
NA | TRBJ2-3 | TRBV2 | NA | CASIVLRPRGTDTQYF | TGTGCCAGCATCGTACTACGCCCCCGGGGCACAGATACGCAGTATTTT
TRBD2 | TRBJ2-7 | TRBV18 | once | CASSPGLAGAEQYF | TGTGCCAGCTCACCGGGACTAGCGGGAGCCGAGCAGTACTTC
NA | TRBJ2-7 | TRBV2 | once | CAVRRGQPDYEQYF | TGTGCCGTCAGGCGGGGCCAACCTGACTACGAGCAGTACTTC
TRBD1 | TRBJ2-5 | TRBV4-1 | NA | CASSPGDRGVETQYF | TGCGCCAGCAGCCCCGGGGACAGGGGAGTGGAGACCCAGTACTTC
NA | TRBJ2-1 | TRBV5-6 | NA | CASSIWPNEQFF | TGTGCCAGCAGTATCTGGCCCAATGAGCAGTTCTTC
TRBD2 | TRBJ2-3 | TRBV30 | NA | CAFSGLATDTQYF | TGTGCCTTCTCGGGACTAGCAACAGATACGCAGTATTTT
NA | TRBJ1-1 | TRBV12-2 | NA | CASRLARDREKLNTEAFF | TGTGCAAGTCGCTTAGCGCGGGACAGGGAAAAATTGAACACTGAAGCTTTCTTT
NA | TRBJ2-5 | TRBV6-6 | few | CASRASEETQYF | TGTGCCAGCAGGGCTAGTGAAGAGACCCAGTACTTC
TRBD2 | TRBJ2-3 | TRBV11-2 | NA | CASSPRAGGYATDTQYF | TGTGCCAGCAGCCCCCGAGCGGGAGGCTACGCCACAGATACGCAGTATTTT
NA | TRBJ1-3 | TRBV19 | NA | CASSATGGGGNTIYF | TGTGCCAGTAGTGCAACGGGAGGTGGTGGAAACACCATATATTTT
TRBD1 | TRBJ1-2 | TRBV28 | NA | CAMGQADGYTF | TGTGCCATGGGACAGGCGGATGGCTACACCTTC
NA | TRBJ1-3 | TRBV3-1/TRBV3-2 | NA | CASSQGQGRSGSGNTIYF | TGTGCCAGCAGCCAAGGGCAGGGGCGATCAGGGTCTGGAAACACCATATATTTT
TRBD1 | TRBJ2-7 | TRBV6-5 | NA | CASSYGTEYEQYF | TGTGCCAGCAGTTACGGGACAGAATACGAGCAGTACTTC
TRBD1 | TRBJ2-2 | TRBV7-9 | NA | CASSLDRSGELFF | TGTGCCAGCAGCCTGGACAGGTCCGGGGAGCTGTTTTTT
TRBD2 | TRBJ2-5 | TRBV6-6 | NA | CASSPRRLAGEETQYF | TGTGCCAGCAGTCCCCGACGACTAGCGGGGGAAGAGACCCAGTACTTC
NA | TRBJ1-5 | TRBV28 | few | CASSTPAGPRDQPQHF | TGTGCCAGCAGTACTCCCGCAGGGCCCCGGGATCAGCCCCAGCATTTT
TRBD2 | TRBJ2-1 | TRBV9 | NA | CASTPVPLAGSANEQFF | TGTGCCAGCACCCCAGTACCACTAGCGGGCTCGGCAAATGAGCAGTTCTTC